This T cell receptor (beta chain) stems from a study of shared clonotypes between healthy human individuals. Profiled with immunoSEQ multiplex PCR; TCRdb holds only in-frame clones, not every one. The table has 950,000 to 1,300,000 clones, more than 65% seen once. Germline trimming cut 4 bases from V and 7 bases from J; bases unmatched to any gene: 5. The germline V gene has CDR1 MNHNS and CDR2 SASEGT. There are 14 residues in the CDR3. There are a few counts of this clone. Into CD45RA+ naive and CD45RA-negative memory subsets, the CD4+ cells were split. The sequenced sample consisted of memory CD4+ T cells sorted from blood. Indicated subset: CD45RA-negative fraction. The gene calls are TRBV6-1 and TRBJ2-1, with 9 bases matching TRBD2. This TCR derives from a man younger than 35 in good health. This CDR3 is CASSGSTSGNEQFF. CDR3 bases: TGTGCCAGCAGTGGGTCGACTAGCGGAAATGAGCAGTTCTTC.